This TCR beta chain is drawn from a study of blood T cell repertoires in COVID-19. V was clipped by 5 bases and J by 7 bases; unmatched bases: 4. The CDR3 runs to 13 residues. Measured with immunoSEQ multiplex PCR; TCRdb has only the in-frame clones, and not every one. The profile shows roughly 400,000 clones, roughly 84% of them singletons. Categorization into cohorts depended on clinical history that participants reported. Sample: PBMCs or T cells enriched from blood (not recorded which). The source is a woman aged 18-29 years who had been exposed to COVID-19. This rearrangement joins TRBV12-3 or TRBV12-4 to TRBJ1-1; 10 positions match TRBD1. This CDR3 reads CASSRTGGNEAFF. CDR3 coding DNA: TGTGCCAGCAGTAGGACAGGGGGGAATGAAGCTTTCTTT.